Described below is a single T cell receptor (beta chain) sequence and its context. CDR1 is SGHNT and CDR2 is YYREEE in the germline V gene (reference sequence). Trimming left V 7 bases short and J 4 bases short, with 21 bases between. The CDR3 consists of 16 residues. This sample was taken from a study of blood T cell repertoires in COVID-19. Method: immunoSEQ multiplex PCR; TCRdb's copy keeps in-frame clones and lacks some. The sample shows a few hundred thousand clones, around 80% of them seen only once. Material for sequencing was peripheral blood. The chain carries TRBV5-4 and TRBJ2-1, with D perhaps matching TRBD2 (6 bases). This clonotype originated in a man over 45 with active or convalescent COVID-19. CDR3 residues: CASGAPTVAGYNEQFF. DNA of the CDR3: TGTGCCAGCGGGGCCCCGACGGTCGCGGGGTACAATGAGCAGTTCTTC. Variable domain in full (rest from reference TRBV5-4 and TRBJ2-1): ETGVTQSPTHLIKTRGQQVTLRCSSQSGHNTVSWYQQALGQGPQFIFQYYREEENGRGNFPPRFSGLQFPNYSSELNVNALELDDSALYLCASGAPTVAGYNEQFFGPGTRLTVL.